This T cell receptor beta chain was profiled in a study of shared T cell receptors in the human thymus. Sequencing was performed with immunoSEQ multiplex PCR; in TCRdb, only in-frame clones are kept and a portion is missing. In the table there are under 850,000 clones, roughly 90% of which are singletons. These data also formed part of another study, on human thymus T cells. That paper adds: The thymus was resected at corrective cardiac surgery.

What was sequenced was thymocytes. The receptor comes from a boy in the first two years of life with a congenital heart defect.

The chain's CDR3 is CASSLGPTSPQYF. The CDR3 coding sequence is TGTGCCAGCAGCTTGGGACCGACTAGCCCGCAGTATTTT. The chain employs TRBV5-8 and TRBJ2-3; 7 nucleotides align to TRBD2. Germline CDR1 SGHTS, CDR2 YDEGEE. The CDR3 length is 13 residues. Trimming at V came to 0 bases and at J to 10 bases, leaving 5 bases not matched to a gene. Based on the CDR3 plus reference TRBV5-8 and TRBJ2-3, the full variable domain is EAGVTQSPTHLIKTRGQQATLRCSPISGHTSVYWYQQALGLGLQFLLWYDEGEERNRGNFPPRFSGRQFPNYSSELNVNALELEDSALYLCASSLGPTSPQYFGPGTRLTVL.